Each of the 14 T cell receptor beta chains below was sequenced from the same sample in a study of CD8 T cells in ankylosing spondylitis. MiXCR, applied by TCRdb to the 5' RACE reads, yields one record per CDR3 protein. This table holds under 200,000 distinct CDR3 sequences, 10% to 15% found once. The sequencing input was blood, either unsorted or a sorted T cell fraction (not recorded which). The receptors shown here come from a female donor with ankylosing spondylitis or in good health (not recorded which).

This clonotype has a count of ten or more. V usage is TRBV5-8 and J usage is TRBJ1-4; maybe TRBD1 (5 bases). V lost 1 base, J lost 3 bases, and 7 bases lay in between. Germline CDR1 reads SGHTS; CDR2 reads YDEGEE. The length of the CDR3 is 14 residues. The CDR3 region has the DNA TGTGCCAGCAGCTTGAGAGGGGCTAATGAAAAACTGTTTTTT. Its translation: CASSLRGANEKLFF.

V gene TRBV4-1 combines with J gene TRBJ2-2, with 10 bases matching TRBD2. Per the germline V gene, CDR1 is MGHRA and CDR2 is YSYEKL. J was trimmed by 1 base and V by 0 bases; bases with no gene match: 17. This CDR3 is 22 amino acids long. This chain's CDR3 is CASSQDWASGSIFGQNTGELFF. CDR3 DNA: TGCGCCAGCAGCCAAGATTGGGCTAGCGGGAGTATTTTCGGGCAGAACACCGGGGAGCTGTTTTTT.

This clonotype showed up many times. This chain connects TRBV11-2 to TRBJ2-3; 11 bases are a match to TRBD2. Germline V gene lookup returns CDR1 SGHAT and CDR2 FQNNGV. Losses at the gene ends were 5 bases for V and 1 base for J; bases not matched to a gene: 8. CDR3 length equals 17 residues. CDR3 sequence reads: CASSEQRLAGRTDTQYF. The CDR3 DNA sequence: TGTGCCAGCAGCGAACAACGACTAGCGGGACGCACAGATACGCAGTATTTT.

This clonotype was seen many times. The chain is built from TRBV3-1 and TRBJ1-2; D gene unclear. The CDR3 consists of 14 residues. CDR1 and CDR2 from the germline V gene are LGHDT and YNNKEL (reference sequence). Trimming pared 3 bases from V and 8 bases from J, leaving 16 bases between. Here the CDR3 reads CASSHRTRLDGYTF. CDR3 DNA sequence: TGTGCCAGCAGCCACCGGACTCGACTGGACGGCTACACCTTC.

In its sample, this clonotype was seen many times. The chain employs TRBV5-1 and TRBJ1-1; possible D gene TRBD1, 6 bases. The V end was cut by 3 bases, the J end by 5 bases, with 17 bases between. Per the germline V gene, CDR1 is SGHRS and CDR2 is YFSETQ. The CDR3 length is 15 residues. The CDR3 sequence: CASSSGAGGQTEAFF. The CDR3 DNA reads as TGCGCCAGCAGCTCAGGGGCCGGAGGGCAAACTGAAGCTTTCTTT.

This clonotype has at least ten counts. The chain uses TRBV3-1 and TRBJ1-1; D is perhaps TRBD1 (5 bases). With 1 base removed from V and 1 base from J, the gap between germline ends came to 7 bases. The length of the CDR3 is 14 residues. Germline lookup yields CDR1 LGHDT and CDR2 YNNKEL (reference sequence). CDR3 DNA: TGTGCCAGCAGCCAAGTGGGGGAGAACACTGAAGCTTTCTTT. Amino acid sequence: CASSQVGENTEAFF. The complete variable domain, with remaining parts taken from reference TRBV3-1 and TRBJ1-1, reads DTAVSQTPKYLVTQMGNDKSIKCEQNLGHDTMYWYKQDSKKFLKIMFSYNNKELIINETVPNRFSPKSPDKAHLNLHINSLELGDSAVYFCASSQVGENTEAFFGQGTRLTVV.

The chain couples TRBV10-2 to TRBJ2-7, with D perhaps being TRBD1 or TRBD2 (5 bases each). This CDR3 is built from 14 residues. Trimming shortened V by 1 base and J by 6 bases, and 13 bases separated the two germline ends. Per the germline V gene, CDR1 is WSHSY and CDR2 is SAAADI. The CDR3 DNA reads as TGCGCCAGCAGTGAGTGGGGACGCGCGGGCGAGCAGTACTTC. As protein: CASSEWGRAGEQYF.

V is TRBV29-1 and J is TRBJ2-4; unclear D gene. The length of the CDR3 is 11 residues. The ends were cut back, 3 bases at V and 6 bases at J, with 6 bases in the middle. Germline-derived CDR1 and CDR2 are SQVTM and ANQGSEA. This CDR3 is CSVEGGNIQYF. As DNA, the CDR3 is TGCAGCGTTGAGGGCGGAAACATTCAGTACTTC.

This clonotype was recorded a few times. V and J are TRBV27 and TRBJ1-1, with TRBD1 matching 8 bases. The CDR3 is 13 amino acids. Trimming removed 5 bases from V and 10 bases from J; junction bases left unmatched: 9. Germline V gene lookup returns CDR1 MNHEY and CDR2 SMNVEV (reference sequence). CDR3 residues: CASSRTGGNGAFF. CDR3 DNA sequence: TGTGCCAGCAGTCGCACAGGGGGAAACGGAGCTTTCTTT.

In this sample, this clonotype turned up many times. Here the CDR3 DNA reads TGCAGTGCTAGAGGGGGACAGGGGAATTATGGCTACACCTTC. Its translation is CSARGGQGNYGYTF. The chain joins TRBV20-1 to TRBJ1-2; 10 nucleotides align to TRBD1. Trimming removed 1 base from V and 5 bases from J; junction bases left unmatched: 4. Germline CDR1 and CDR2: DFQATT and SNEGSKA (reference sequence). This CDR3 comprises 14 residues.

In its sample, this clonotype was seen a few times. The chain is built from TRBV20-1 and TRBJ2-7, with 7 positions matching TRBD1. Germline V gene data show CDR1 as DFQATT and CDR2 as SNEGSKA (reference sequence). The CDR3 spans 14 residues. V was pared by 6 bases and J by 0 bases, with 8 bases of the junction left unmatched. The CDR3 DNA reads as TGCAGTGCACCGGAACAGGGGAGCTCCTACGAGCAGTACTTC. It encodes CSAPEQGSSYEQYF.

This clonotype has at least ten counts. The J gene is TRBJ2-1, the V gene TRBV20-1; D is perhaps TRBD2 (6 bases). CDR1 is DFQATT and CDR2 is SNEGSKA in the germline V gene (reference sequence). This CDR3 comprises 15 residues. With 0 bases removed from V and 3 bases from J, the gap between germline ends came to 12 bases. The CDR3 region is CSARDGGLVYNEQFF. DNA for the CDR3: TGCAGTGCTAGAGATGGGGGACTGGTCTACAATGAGCAGTTCTTC.

A note on this clonotype: One end of the junction is discordant with germline, which a read error may explain. This chain connects TRBV3-1 to TRBJ2-1; a possible D gene is TRBD2 (6 bases). Germline-derived CDR1 and CDR2 are LGHDT and YNNKEL (reference sequence). The CDR3 spans 17 residues. CDR3 sequence: CASCQDGSGWKYNEQFF. The CDR3 DNA sequence: TGTGCCAGCTGCCAAGATGGGAGCGGGTGGAAGTACAATGAGCAGTTCTTC.

The V and J genes are TRBV12-3 or TRBV12-4 and TRBJ1-5; unclear D gene. Trimming pared 3 bases from V and 3 bases from J, leaving 9 bases between. There are 14 residues in the CDR3. CDR3 coding DNA: TGTGCCAGCAGTTTCCAAATCTCCAATCAGCCCCAGCATTTT. Amino acid sequence: CASSFQISNQPQHF.